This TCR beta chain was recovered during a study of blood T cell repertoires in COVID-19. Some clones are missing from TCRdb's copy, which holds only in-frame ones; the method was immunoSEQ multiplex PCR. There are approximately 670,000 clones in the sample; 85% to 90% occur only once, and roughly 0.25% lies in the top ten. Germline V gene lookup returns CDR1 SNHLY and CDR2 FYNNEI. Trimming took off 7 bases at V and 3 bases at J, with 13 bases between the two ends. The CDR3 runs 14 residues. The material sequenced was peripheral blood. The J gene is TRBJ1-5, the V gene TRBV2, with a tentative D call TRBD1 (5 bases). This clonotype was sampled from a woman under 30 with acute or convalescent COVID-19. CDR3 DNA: TGTGCCAGCACCCCGACAGCTCTCAATCAGCCCCAGCATTTT. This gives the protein CASTPTALNQPQHF.